Below, 23 T cell receptor beta chains from the same sample are listed, as sequenced in a study of monozygotic twins with inflammatory bowel disease. TCRdb derives one entry per CDR3 protein from the 5' RACE reads, leaving out DNA. Its table lists 350,000 to 550,000 distinct CDR3 sequences. The sequenced sample consisted of blood. The receptors come from a human donor with ulcerative colitis or Crohn's disease, or a healthy co-twin of an affected twin (not recorded which).

The chain employs TRBV10-3 and TRBJ2-7; TCRdb's D call, TRBD1, is unchecked because there is no DNA. The V gene's germline CDR1 is ENHRY and CDR2 SYGVKD. The CDR3 is 14 residues long. The CDR3 is CAISERDSSYEQYF.

The chain is built from TRBV7-2 and TRBJ1-5. CDR1 is SGHTA and CDR2 is FQGNSA in the germline V gene. The CDR3 is made up of 13 amino acids. CDR3 sequence: CASSLVREQPQHF.

The chain is built from TRBV19 and TRBJ1-4. The CDR3 has 16 residues. The V gene's germline CDR1 is LNHDA and CDR2 SQIVND (reference sequence). The CDR3 here is CASSIPQAATNEKLFF.

V gene TRBV6-2 or TRBV6-3 combines with J gene TRBJ2-5; TCRdb picks TRBD2, but there is no DNA to check that call. Germline CDR1 MNHEY, CDR2 SVGEGT. The CDR3 loop spans 13 amino acids. This CDR3 reads CASSYPPGGTQYF.

The rearrangement links TRBV7-3 to TRBJ2-5; TCRdb proposes TRBD2, but this gene call is untestable without DNA. The CDR3 is 14 residues long. The germline gives CDR1 SGHTA, CDR2 FQGTGA. The CDR3 reads CASSPSRPGETQYF. Combining the CDR3 with reference TRBV7-3 and TRBJ2-5 gives the whole variable domain GAGVSQTPSNKVTEKGKYVELRCDPISGHTALYWYRQSLGQGPEFLIYFQGTGAADDSGLPNDRFFAVRPEGSVSTLKIQRTERGDSAVYLCASSPSRPGETQYFGPGTRLLVL.

The genes are TRBV27 and TRBJ1-1; no DNA is available, so the TRBD1 call from TCRdb remains unchecked. The CDR3 extends over 14 amino acids. Germline CDR1 MNHEY, CDR2 SMNVEV (reference sequence). This CDR3 is CASSLQGRYTEAFF.

The chain combines TRBV12-3 or TRBV12-4 with TRBJ1-1. The CDR3 consists of 13 residues. The CDR3 spells CASRVGENTEAFF.

This rearrangement joins TRBV2 to TRBJ2-3; TCRdb calls TRBD2, which cannot be checked without DNA. The CDR3 covers 14 residues. The germline V gene encodes CDR1 SNHLY and CDR2 FYNNEI. The CDR3 sequence: CASLRGGATDTQYF.

This chain connects TRBV7-2 to TRBJ1-4; TCRdb calls TRBD1, which cannot be checked without DNA. The V gene's germline CDR1 is SGHTA and CDR2 FQGNSA. The CDR3 spans 15 residues. The CDR3 reads CASSYDRGFGEKLFF.

This rearrangement joins TRBV15 to TRBJ2-1; the D call of TRBD2 rests on TCRdb alone, since no DNA is present to check it. The CDR3 has 16 amino acids. Germline loops: CDR1 LNHNV, CDR2 YYDKDF (reference sequence). The CDR3 loop is CATSRKLAGVYNEQFF.

The chain carries TRBV7-7 and TRBJ2-5; TCRdb calls TRBD1, which cannot be checked without DNA. The CDR3 covers 15 residues. In germline, CDR1 is SSHAT, CDR2 FNYEAQ (reference sequence). CDR3 region: CASSLGGTGQETQYF. The complete variable domain, with remaining parts taken from reference TRBV7-7 and TRBJ2-5, reads GAGVSQSPRYKVTKRGQDVTLRCDPISSHATLYWYQQALGQGPEFLTYFNYEAQPDKSGLPSDRFSAERPEGSISTLTIQRTEQRDSAMYRCASSLGGTGQETQYFGPGTRLLVL.

The J gene is TRBJ1-1, the V gene TRBV2; TCRdb proposes TRBD1, but this gene call is untestable without DNA. The length of the CDR3 is 16 residues. CDR1 and CDR2 (germline): SNHLY, FYNNEI. This CDR3 reads CASSVPQGSMNTEAFF.

The chain couples TRBV6-2 or TRBV6-3 to TRBJ1-5. The germline CDR1 and CDR2 sequences are MNHEY and SVGEGT. There are 21 residues in the CDR3. The CDR3 here is CASSSPSRVGDLLYSNQPQHF.

This chain uses TRBV12-3 or TRBV12-4 with TRBJ1-4. This CDR3 is built from 15 residues. CDR3 residues: CGSSFGGYPNEKLFF.

The chain recombines TRBV6-6 with TRBJ2-7; as DNA is missing, the TRBD1 call by TCRdb cannot be tested. Germline lookup yields CDR1 MNHNY and CDR2 SVGAGI (reference sequence). CDR3 size: 14 residues. This CDR3 is CASMTGDAGDEQYF.

The chain links TRBV20-1 to TRBJ2-3; the D gene TCRdb calls, TRBD1, cannot be checked with no DNA. This CDR3 has 15 amino acids. In germline, CDR1 is DFQATT, CDR2 SNEGSKA (reference sequence). CDR3 region: CSARDLTKGEDTQYF.

This chain connects TRBV11-2 to TRBJ2-7; absent DNA, TCRdb's TRBD2 call cannot be checked. In germline, CDR1 is SGHAT, CDR2 FQNNGV. This CDR3 comprises 21 residues. The CDR3 loop is CASSLGVRRGTSGRAGYEQYF.

The chain joins TRBV5-1 to TRBJ2-3; TCRdb's D call of TRBD2 is untestable without DNA. The CDR3 totals 14 residues. Germline-derived CDR1 and CDR2 are SGHRS and YFSETQ. CDR3 sequence: CASGAGDSTDTQYF.

The rearrangement uses TRBV6-1 and TRBJ1-1. The CDR3 has 15 residues. CDR1 is MNHNS and CDR2 is SASEGT in the germline V gene. The CDR3 is CASNIGGGLNTEAFF.

This sequence joins TRBV2 and TRBJ2-7. The CDR3 contains 12 residues. Germline V CDR1 and CDR2: SNHLY, FYNNEI. CDR3 sequence: CAIQGNSYEQYF.

The V and J genes are TRBV29-1 and TRBJ2-2. The CDR3 is 13 amino acids. CDR1 and CDR2 (germline): SQVTM, ANQGSEA. The chain's CDR3 is CSVWTVNTGELFF.

The chain uses TRBV6-1 and TRBJ1-1. Per the germline V gene, CDR1 is MNHNS and CDR2 is SASEGT. This CDR3 has 14 residues. The CDR3 reads CASLSFRVNTEAFF.

This chain uses TRBV27 with TRBJ2-7; checking the TCRdb D call of TRBD1 is not possible without DNA. The CDR3 consists of 14 residues. Germline CDR1 and CDR2: MNHEY and SMNVEV (reference sequence). The CDR3 loop is CASSLSWGNDEQYF.